The clone carrying this TCR beta chain was picked up one time. What it binds is unknown. Certain patients were not enrolled. These were patients with other autoimmune diseases, uncontrolled infections, pregnancy or lactation. Diagnosis was based on clinical symptoms, serum thyroxine, TRAb, thyroid ultrasound and orbital computed tomography. Researchers took RNA transcripts and amplified TCR beta CDR3 regions from them. First-round RT-PCR employed HTBI primers, with a second-round multiplex PCR after it. A single record per CDR3 protein comes from TCRdb applying MiXCR to the multiplex PCR reads. The table includes 580,000 or so distinct CDR3 sequences, 35% to 45% detected once. Trimming removed 4 bases from V and 5 bases from J, with 13 bases in between. The CDR3 is 14 amino acids. CDR1 is ENHRY and CDR2 is SYGVKD in the germline V gene. This sample was taken from a study of Graves' ophthalmopathy and Graves' hyperthyroidism. The study, taken as a whole, reports: Blood samples also showed most expanded thyroid clonotypes exceeding 0.001 frequency.

Sequencing input: peripheral blood or thyroid tissue (not recorded which). This chain connects TRBV10-3 to TRBJ2-3, with D maybe TRBD1 (5 bases). This TCR was sampled from an adult man with Graves' hyperthyroidism. CDR3 protein: CAISALGQGDTQYF. The CDR3 nucleotides read TGTGCCATCAGTGCGTTGGGGCAGGGAGATACGCAGTATTTT.